This T cell receptor beta chain was sequenced in a study of radiotherapy plus CTLA-4 blockade in lung cancer (dated by TCRdb to the late 2010s). Broadly, across the study: Objective responses were observed in 15% to 20% of enrolled patients, and disease control was achieved in about 32%. Findings and caveats that apply to the study as a whole: After treatment with radiotherapy and ipilimumab, TCR clones that came from tumors expanded in the peripheral blood. Increased serum interferon-beta after radiation, together with early dynamic changes in blood T cell clones, were reported to be the strongest predictors of response.

Library preparation employed the immunoSEQ multiplex PCR assay. The clones in this table, taken by TCRdb from immuneACCESS, are in-frame only. Not every clone is retained; where verified, under half of the shortfall comes from an unresolved V gene, and the cause of the rest is unknown. The sample table records 83,000 or so clones; around four fifths of these occur just once. 0.82% of the sample goes to the ten largest clones. The table lists this clone with a count of one. What antigen it recognizes has not been identified. Nothing much larger sits one base from this clone, and base qualities are not available. CDR1 SGHVS and CDR2 FQNEAQ are derived from the germline V gene. The CDR3 measures 17 amino acids from cysteine to phenylalanine. Just the 51-base CDR3 DNA is kept, in frame starting at base 1. Trimming removed 8 bases from V and 0 bases from J, leaving 20 bases between the germline ends. The study tested focal radiation therapy combined with CTLA-4 blockade (ipilimumab) in patients with chemo-refractory metastatic non-small-cell lung cancer.

The sequenced sample was peripheral blood, obtained from a patient treated with radiotherapy plus ipilimumab. This receptor chain uses TRBV7-8 and TRBJ1-5; no confident D gene assignment can be made. The sequence was collected from a human donor with non-small cell lung cancer who had stable disease on radiotherapy plus ipilimumab. CDR3 loop: CASSPAFRSVSNQPQHF. The DNA reads TGTGCCAGCTCACCAGCATTTCGGAGCGTTAGCAATCAGCCCCAGCATTTT.